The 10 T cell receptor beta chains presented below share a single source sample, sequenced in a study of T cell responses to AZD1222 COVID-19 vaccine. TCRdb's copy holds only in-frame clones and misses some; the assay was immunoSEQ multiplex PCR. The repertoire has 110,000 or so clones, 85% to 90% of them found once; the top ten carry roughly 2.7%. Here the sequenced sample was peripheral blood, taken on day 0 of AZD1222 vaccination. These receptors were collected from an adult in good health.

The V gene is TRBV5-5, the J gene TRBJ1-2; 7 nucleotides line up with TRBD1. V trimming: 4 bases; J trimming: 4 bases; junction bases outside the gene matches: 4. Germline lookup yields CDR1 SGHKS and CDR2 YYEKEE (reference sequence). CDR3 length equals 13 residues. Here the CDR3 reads CASSRDSSYGYTF. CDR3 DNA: TGTGCCAGCAGCCGGGACAGCTCCTATGGCTACACCTTC.

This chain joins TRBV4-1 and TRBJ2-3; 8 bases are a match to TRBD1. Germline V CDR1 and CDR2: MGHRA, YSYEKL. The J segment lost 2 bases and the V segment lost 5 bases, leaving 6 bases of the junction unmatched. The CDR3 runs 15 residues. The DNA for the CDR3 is TGCGCCAGCAGCTACGACAGGGGCACCACAGATACGCAGTATTTT. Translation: CASSYDRGTTDTQYF.

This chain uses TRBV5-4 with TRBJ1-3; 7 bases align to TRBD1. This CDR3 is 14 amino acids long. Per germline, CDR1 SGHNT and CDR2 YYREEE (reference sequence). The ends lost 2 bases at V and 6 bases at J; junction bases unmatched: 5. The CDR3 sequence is CASSFAGGKNTIYF. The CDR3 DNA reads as TGTGCCAGCAGCTTTGCAGGGGGGAAAAACACCATATATTTT. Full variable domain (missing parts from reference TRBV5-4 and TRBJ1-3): ETGVTQSPTHLIKTRGQQVTLRCSSQSGHNTVSWYQQALGQGPQFIFQYYREEENGRGNFPPRFSGLQFPNYSSELNVNALELDDSALYLCASSFAGGKNTIYFGEGSWLTVV.

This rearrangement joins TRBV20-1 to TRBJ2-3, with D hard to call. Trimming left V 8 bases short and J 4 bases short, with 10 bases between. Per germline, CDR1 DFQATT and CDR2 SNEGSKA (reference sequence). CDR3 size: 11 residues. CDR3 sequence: CSSDRADTQYF. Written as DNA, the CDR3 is TGCAGTAGCGATCGCGCAGATACGCAGTATTTT.

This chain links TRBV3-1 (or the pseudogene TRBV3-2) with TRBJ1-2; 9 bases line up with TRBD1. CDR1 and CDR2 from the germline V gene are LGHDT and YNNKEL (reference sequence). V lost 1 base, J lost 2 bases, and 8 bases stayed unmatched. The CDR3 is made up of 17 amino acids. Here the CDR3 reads CASSQVLTGGLNYGYTF. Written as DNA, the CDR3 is TGTGCCAGCAGCCAAGTACTGACAGGGGGATTGAACTATGGCTACACCTTC.

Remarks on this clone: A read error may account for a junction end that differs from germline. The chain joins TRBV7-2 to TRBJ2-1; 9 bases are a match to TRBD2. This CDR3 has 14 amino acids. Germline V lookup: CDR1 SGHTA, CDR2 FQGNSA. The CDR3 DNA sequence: TGTGCCAGCAGCTTAGAGTTAGCGGGCGGGAGGGGGATCTTC. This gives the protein CASSLELAGGRGIF.

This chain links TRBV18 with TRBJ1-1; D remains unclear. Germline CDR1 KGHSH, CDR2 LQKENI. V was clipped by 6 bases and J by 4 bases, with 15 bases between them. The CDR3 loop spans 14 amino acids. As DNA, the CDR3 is TGTGCCAGCTCTCCCAAACCGAAGTTCACTGAAGCTTTCTTT. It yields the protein CASSPKPKFTEAFF.

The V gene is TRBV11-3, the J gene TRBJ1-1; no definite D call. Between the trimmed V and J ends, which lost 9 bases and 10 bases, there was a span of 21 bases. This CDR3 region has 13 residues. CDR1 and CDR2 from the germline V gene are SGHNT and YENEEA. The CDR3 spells CASKRPGEEIAFF. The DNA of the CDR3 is TGTGCCAGTAAGAGACCGGGAGAAGAGATAGCTTTCTTT.

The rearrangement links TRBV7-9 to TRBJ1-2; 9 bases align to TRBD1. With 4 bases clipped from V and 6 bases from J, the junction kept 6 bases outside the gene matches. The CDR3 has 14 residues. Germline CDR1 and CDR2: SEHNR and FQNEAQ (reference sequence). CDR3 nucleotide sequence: TGTGCCAGCAGCTCCCGACAGGGGGTCGATGGCTACACCTTC. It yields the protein CASSSRQGVDGYTF.

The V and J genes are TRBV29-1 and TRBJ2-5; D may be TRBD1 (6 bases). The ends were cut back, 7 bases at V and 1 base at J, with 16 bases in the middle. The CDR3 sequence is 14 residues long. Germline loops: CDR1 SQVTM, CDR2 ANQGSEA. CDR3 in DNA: TGCAGCGCGAGACACAGGGCAACCCAAGAGACCCAGTACTTC. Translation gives CSARHRATQETQYF.